A single sample is the source of the 5 T cell receptor beta chains below, sequenced in a study of technical replicates of blood from a few donors. The data were produced by immunoSEQ multiplex PCR, yet TCRdb's version contains in-frame clones alone and is incomplete. The table lists 83,000 or so clones, about 92% of them singletons. The sample was T cells isolated from PBMCs. Receptor source: a human donor in good health.

The V and J genes are TRBV6-1 and TRBJ2-5, with 10 positions matching TRBD1. J was trimmed by 1 base and V by 3 bases; bases with no gene match: 8. Germline-derived CDR1 and CDR2 are MNHNS and SASEGT. The CDR3 is 17 amino acids. The CDR3 DNA is TGTGCCAGCAGTGACCACCCGGACAGGGGGTTCCAAGAGACCCAGTACTTC. Its translation: CASSDHPDRGFQETQYF.

The chain couples TRBV7-9 to TRBJ1-4; 12 bases are shared with TRBD1. The CDR3 covers 16 residues. Looked up from germline, CDR1 is SEHNR and CDR2 is FQNEAQ (reference sequence). J gave up 5 bases and V 4 bases, and 5 bases lay outside the gene matches. CDR3 in amino acids: CASSSGTGGANEKLFF. In nucleotides, the CDR3 is TGTGCCAGCAGCTCCGGGACAGGGGGCGCGAATGAAAAACTGTTTTTT.

The chain links TRBV18 to TRBJ2-7; 7 bases match TRBD1. J lost 1 base, V lost 3 bases, and 3 bases had no gene match. CDR3 length: 14 residues. Per the germline V gene, CDR1 is KGHSH and CDR2 is LQKENI. CDR3 protein: CASSPRDRSYEQYF. CDR3 nucleotide sequence: TGTGCCAGCTCACCTAGGGACAGATCCTACGAGCAGTACTTC. Based on the CDR3 plus reference TRBV18 and TRBJ2-7, the full variable domain is NAGVMQNPRHLVRRRGQEARLRCSPMKGHSHVYWYRQLPEEGLKFMVYLQKENIIDESGMPKERFSAEFPKEGPSILRIQQVVRGDSAAYFCASSPRDRSYEQYFGPGTRLTVT.

CDR3 protein: CASSLKDRGHFSTDTQYF. The CDR3 region has the DNA TGTGCCAGCAGTTTGAAGGACAGGGGGCATTTTAGCACAGATACGCAGTATTTT. The rearrangement joins TRBV27 to TRBJ2-3; TRBD1 matches at 11 bases. CDR3 length: 18 amino acids. Germline CDR1 and CDR2: MNHEY and SMNVEV (reference sequence). V lost 3 bases to trimming and J lost 0 bases; unmatched junction nucleotides: 8.

This chain joins TRBV9 and TRBJ2-1; D perhaps matches TRBD1 (5 bases). Germline-derived CDR1 and CDR2 are SGDLS and YYNGEE. This CDR3 has 16 residues. V lost 0 bases, J lost 9 bases, and 19 bases lay in between. The chain's CDR3 is CASSVVGQGILSEQFF. As DNA, the CDR3 is TGTGCCAGCAGCGTAGTCGGGCAGGGCATCCTCAGTGAGCAGTTCTTC.